The rows below give T cell receptor beta chains drawn from one sample of a study of cytomegalovirus exposure and HLA in healthy donors. Produced via immunoSEQ multiplex PCR; TCRdb's table is partial and in-frame only. The repertoire holds around 160,000 clones, with 88% as singletons. Sequenced material: PBMCs. These receptor sequences come from a man aged 18 to 29 in good health and CMV-seronegative. Both conserved end residues are part of each CDR3. The order of the fields is J gene, V gene, D gene, clone size, CDR3 protein, CDR3 DNA. The D gene is left open where the match is weak. Clone size is shown for a subset of rows, as once, few, many or a class of expanded clone.

TRBJ2-2 | TRBV25-1 | TRBD2 | few | CASSTWTSGGFGELFF | TGTGCCAGCAGTACCTGGACTAGCGGGGGCTTTGGGGAGCTGTTTTTT
TRBJ1-1 | TRBV5-1 | TRBD1 | - | CASSLSQGVGTEAFF | TGCGCCAGCAGCTTAAGTCAGGGGGTTGGTACTGAAGCTTTCTTT
TRBJ2-5 | TRBV5-1 | TRBD2 | - | CASSSGGGGAYETQYF | TGCGCCAGCAGCTCCGGCGGCGGGGGGGCCTACGAGACCCAGTACTTC
TRBJ1-5 | TRBV6-1 | - | - | CASSKTSSNQPQHF | TGTGCCAGCAGTAAGACTTCTAGCAATCAGCCCCAGCATTTT
TRBJ2-5 | TRBV5-1 | TRBD2 | - | CASSSLAGGRQETQYF | TGCGCCAGCAGCTCCCTAGCGGGGGGGCGGCAAGAGACCCAGTACTTC
TRBJ2-1 | TRBV6-5 | TRBD1 | - | CASSYGQGSSYNEQFF | TGTGCCAGCAGTTACGGACAGGGAAGCTCCTACAATGAGCAGTTCTTC
TRBJ2-4 | TRBV5-1 | TRBD1 | - | CASSLGQGRDIQYF | TGCGCCAGCAGCTTGGGACAGGGGAGAGACATTCAGTACTTC
TRBJ2-4 | TRBV28 | - | - | CASSNRDPGAKNIQYF | TGTGCCAGCAGTAACAGGGATCCGGGAGCCAAAAACATTCAGTACTTC
TRBJ2-5 | TRBV29-1 | - | - | CSVEIGDPRPETQYF | TGCAGCGTTGAAATCGGAGACCCACGGCCAGAGACCCAGTACTTC
TRBJ1-2 | TRBV5-4 | - | - | CASSSDTSNYGYTF | TGTGCCAGCAGTTCGGACACCTCAAACTATGGCTACACCTTC
TRBJ2-1 | TRBV6-5 | TRBD2 | - | CASSSGFAGGYNEQFF | TGTGCCAGCAGTTCCGGTTTTGCGGGGGGTTACAATGAGCAGTTCTTC
TRBJ1-3 | TRBV6-5 | - | - | CASSYRVPSGNTIYF | TGTGCCAGCAGCTACCGGGTTCCCTCTGGAAACACCATATATTTT
TRBJ2-7 | TRBV5-6 | TRBD1 | - | CASSLVGQGSYEQYF | TGTGCCAGCAGCTTGGTAGGACAGGGGTCCTACGAGCAGTACTTC
TRBJ1-5 | TRBV6-5 | TRBD1 | - | CASRTRQGGQPQHF | TGTGCCAGCAGAACAAGACAGGGAGGCCAGCCCCAGCATTTT
TRBJ2-4 | TRBV2 | - | once | CASSPGLTDIQYF | TGTGCCAGCAGCCCGGGACTCACAGACATTCAGTACTTC
TRBJ2-7 | TRBV10-2 | - | - | CASSSVLGLKYEQYF | TGCGCCAGCAGCTCTGTATTGGGCCTTAAGTACGAGCAGTACTTC
TRBJ1-2 | TRBV4-1 | - | - | CASSQVGRRGNGYTF | TGCGCCAGCAGCCAAGTGGGACGCCGGGGGAATGGCTACACCTTC